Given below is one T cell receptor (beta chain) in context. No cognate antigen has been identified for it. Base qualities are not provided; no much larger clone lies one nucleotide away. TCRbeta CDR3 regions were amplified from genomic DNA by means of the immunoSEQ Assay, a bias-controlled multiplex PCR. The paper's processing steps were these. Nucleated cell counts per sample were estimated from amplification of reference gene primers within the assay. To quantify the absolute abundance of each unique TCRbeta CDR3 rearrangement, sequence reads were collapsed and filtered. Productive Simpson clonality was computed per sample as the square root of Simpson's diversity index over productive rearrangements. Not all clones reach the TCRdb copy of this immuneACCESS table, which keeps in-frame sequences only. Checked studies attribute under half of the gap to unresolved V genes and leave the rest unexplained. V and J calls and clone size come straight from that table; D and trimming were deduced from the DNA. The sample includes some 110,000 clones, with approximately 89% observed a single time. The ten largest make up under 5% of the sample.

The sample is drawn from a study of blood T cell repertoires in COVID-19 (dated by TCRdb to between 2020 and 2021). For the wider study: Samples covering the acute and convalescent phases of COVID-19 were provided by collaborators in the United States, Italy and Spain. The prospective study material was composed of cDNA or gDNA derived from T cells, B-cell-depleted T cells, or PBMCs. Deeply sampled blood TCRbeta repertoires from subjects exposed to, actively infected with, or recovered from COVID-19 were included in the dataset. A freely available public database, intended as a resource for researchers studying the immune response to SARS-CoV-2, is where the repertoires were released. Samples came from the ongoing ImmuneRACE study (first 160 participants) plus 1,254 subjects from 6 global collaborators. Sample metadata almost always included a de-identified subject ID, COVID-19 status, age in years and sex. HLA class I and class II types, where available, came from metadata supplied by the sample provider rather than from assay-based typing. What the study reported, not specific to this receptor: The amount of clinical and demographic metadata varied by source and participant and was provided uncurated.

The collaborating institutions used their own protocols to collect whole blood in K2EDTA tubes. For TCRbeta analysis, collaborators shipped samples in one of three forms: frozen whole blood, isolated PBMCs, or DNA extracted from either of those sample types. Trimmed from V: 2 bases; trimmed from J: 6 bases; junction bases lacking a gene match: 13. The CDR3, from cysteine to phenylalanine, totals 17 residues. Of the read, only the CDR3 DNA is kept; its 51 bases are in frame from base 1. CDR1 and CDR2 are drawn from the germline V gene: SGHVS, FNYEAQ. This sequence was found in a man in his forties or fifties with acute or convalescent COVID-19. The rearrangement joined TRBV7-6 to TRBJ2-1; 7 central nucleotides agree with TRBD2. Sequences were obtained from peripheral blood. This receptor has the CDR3 CASSLLAVSDITNEQFF. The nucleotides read TGTGCCAGCAGCTTACTAGCGGTATCCGATATTACCAATGAGCAGTTCTTC.